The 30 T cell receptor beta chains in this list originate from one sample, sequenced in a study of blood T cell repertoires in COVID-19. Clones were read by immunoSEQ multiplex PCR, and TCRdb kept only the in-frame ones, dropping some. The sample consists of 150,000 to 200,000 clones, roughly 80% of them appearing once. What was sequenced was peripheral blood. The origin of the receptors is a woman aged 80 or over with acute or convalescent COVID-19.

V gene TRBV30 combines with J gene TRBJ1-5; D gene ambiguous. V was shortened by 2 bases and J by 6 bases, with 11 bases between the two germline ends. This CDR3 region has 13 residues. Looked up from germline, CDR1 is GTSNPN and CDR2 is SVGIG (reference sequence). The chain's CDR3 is CAWSTASVQPQHF. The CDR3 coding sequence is TGTGCCTGGAGTACCGCGTCGGTTCAGCCCCAGCATTTT.

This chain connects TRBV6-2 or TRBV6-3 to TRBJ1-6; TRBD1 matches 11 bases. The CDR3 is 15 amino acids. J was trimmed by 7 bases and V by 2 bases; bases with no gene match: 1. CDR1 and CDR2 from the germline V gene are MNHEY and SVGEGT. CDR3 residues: CASSYGDRGNSPLHF. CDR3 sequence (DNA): TGTGCCAGCAGTTACGGGGACAGGGGGAATTCACCCCTCCACTTT.

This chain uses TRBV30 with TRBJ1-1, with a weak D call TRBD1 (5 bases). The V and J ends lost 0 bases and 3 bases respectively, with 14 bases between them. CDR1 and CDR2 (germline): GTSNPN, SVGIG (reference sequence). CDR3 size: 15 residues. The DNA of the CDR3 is TGTGCCTGGAGTGTATTGAGAAGGGGTGACACTGAAGCTTTCTTT. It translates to CAWSVLRRGDTEAFF. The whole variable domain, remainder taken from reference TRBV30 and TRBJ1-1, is SQTIHQWPATLVQPVGSPLSLECTVEGTSNPNLYWYRQAAGRGLQLLFYSVGIGQISSEVPQNLSASRPQDRQFILSSKKLLLSDSGFYLCAWSVLRRGDTEAFFGQGTRLTVV.

CDR3 protein: CASSLTSSGRGNYGYTF. Written as DNA, the CDR3 is TGTGCCAGCAGCCTAACGTCCTCGGGGCGGGGGAACTATGGCTACACCTTC. The chain joins TRBV7-9 to TRBJ1-2; D is perhaps TRBD1 (5 bases). V gave up 5 bases and J gave up 2 bases, with 21 bases separating them. Germline V gene data show CDR1 as SEHNR and CDR2 as FQNEAQ (reference sequence). The length of the CDR3 is 17 residues.

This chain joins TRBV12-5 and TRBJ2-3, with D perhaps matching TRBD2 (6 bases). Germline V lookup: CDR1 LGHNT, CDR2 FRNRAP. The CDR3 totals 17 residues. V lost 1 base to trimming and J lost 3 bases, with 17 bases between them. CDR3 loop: CASGLDMALAGTDTQYF. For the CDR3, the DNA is TGTGCTAGTGGTTTGGATATGGCCCTGGCGGGGACAGATACGCAGTATTTT.

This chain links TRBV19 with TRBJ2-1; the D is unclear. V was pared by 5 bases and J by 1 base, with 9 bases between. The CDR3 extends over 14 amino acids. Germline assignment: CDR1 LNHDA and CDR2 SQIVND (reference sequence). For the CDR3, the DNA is TGTGCCAGTAGTGTAGGTGAGTCCTACAATGAGCAGTTCTTC. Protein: CASSVGESYNEQFF. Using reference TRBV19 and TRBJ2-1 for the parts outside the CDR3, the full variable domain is DGGITQSPKYLFRKEGQNVTLSCEQNLNHDAMYWYRQDPGQGLRLIYYSQIVNDFQKGDIAEGYSVSREKKESFPLTVTSAQKNPTAFYLCASSVGESYNEQFFGPGTRLTVL.

CDR3 residues: CASSSLGTGRHYGYTF. The CDR3 DNA follows: TGTGCCAGCAGTTCCCTCGGGACAGGGAGGCACTATGGCTACACCTTC. The chain is built from TRBV27 and TRBJ1-2, with 9 bases that match TRBD1. Trimming took 4 bases from V and 3 from J; bases not matched to a gene: 9. Germline CDR1 and CDR2: MNHEY and SMNVEV (reference sequence). CDR3 length equals 16 residues.

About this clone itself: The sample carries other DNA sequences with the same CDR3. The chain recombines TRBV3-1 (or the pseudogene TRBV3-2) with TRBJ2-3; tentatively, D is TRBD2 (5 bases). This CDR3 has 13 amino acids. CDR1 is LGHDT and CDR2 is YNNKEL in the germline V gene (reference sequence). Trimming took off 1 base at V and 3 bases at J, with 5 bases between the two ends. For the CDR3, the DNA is TGTGCCAGCAGCCAAGCGGGGACAGATACGCAGTATTTT. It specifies CASSQAGTDTQYF.

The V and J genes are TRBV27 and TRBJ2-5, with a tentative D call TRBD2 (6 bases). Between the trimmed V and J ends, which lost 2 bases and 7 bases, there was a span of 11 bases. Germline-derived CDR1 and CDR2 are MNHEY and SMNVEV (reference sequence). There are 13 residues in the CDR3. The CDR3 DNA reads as TGTGCCAGCAGTTTAGGCTCGGGAGTGACCCAGTACTTC. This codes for CASSLGSGVTQYF.

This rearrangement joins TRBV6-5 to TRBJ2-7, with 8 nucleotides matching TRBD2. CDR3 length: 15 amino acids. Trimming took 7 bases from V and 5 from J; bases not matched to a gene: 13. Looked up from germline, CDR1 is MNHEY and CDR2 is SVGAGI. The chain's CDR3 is CASKPPGGGFHEQYF. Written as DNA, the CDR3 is TGTGCCAGCAAACCCCCGGGCGGGGGGTTCCACGAGCAGTACTTC.

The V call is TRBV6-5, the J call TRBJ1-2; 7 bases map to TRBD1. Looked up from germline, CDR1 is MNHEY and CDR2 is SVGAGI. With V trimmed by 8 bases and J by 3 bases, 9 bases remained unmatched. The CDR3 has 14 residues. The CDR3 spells CASRTSGGDYGYTF. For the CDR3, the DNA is TGTGCCAGCCGGACTTCAGGGGGTGACTATGGCTACACCTTC.

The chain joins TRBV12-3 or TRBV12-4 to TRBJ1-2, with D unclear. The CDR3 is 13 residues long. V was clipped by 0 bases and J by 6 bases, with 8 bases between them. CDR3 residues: CASSLAEWDGYTF. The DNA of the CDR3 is TGTGCCAGCAGTTTAGCGGAGTGGGATGGCTACACCTTC.

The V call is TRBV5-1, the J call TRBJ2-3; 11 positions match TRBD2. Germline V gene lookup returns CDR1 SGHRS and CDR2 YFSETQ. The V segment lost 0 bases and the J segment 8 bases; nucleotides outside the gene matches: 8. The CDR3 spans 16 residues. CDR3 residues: CASSLEVSGGAGTQYF. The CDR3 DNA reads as TGCGCCAGCAGCTTGGAGGTTAGCGGGGGGGCCGGTACGCAGTATTTT.

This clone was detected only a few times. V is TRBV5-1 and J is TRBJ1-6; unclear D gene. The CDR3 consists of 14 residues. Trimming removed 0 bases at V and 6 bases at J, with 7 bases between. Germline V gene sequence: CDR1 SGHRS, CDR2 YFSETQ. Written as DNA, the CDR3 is TGCGCCAGCAGCTTGGAAGCCCCTAATTCACCCCTCCACTTT. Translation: CASSLEAPNSPLHF.

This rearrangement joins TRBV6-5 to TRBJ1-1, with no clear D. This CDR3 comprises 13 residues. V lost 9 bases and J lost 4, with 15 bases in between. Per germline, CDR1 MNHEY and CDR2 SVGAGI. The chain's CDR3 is CASRTEEGTEAFF. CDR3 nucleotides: TGTGCCAGTCGGACCGAAGAGGGCACTGAAGCTTTCTTT.

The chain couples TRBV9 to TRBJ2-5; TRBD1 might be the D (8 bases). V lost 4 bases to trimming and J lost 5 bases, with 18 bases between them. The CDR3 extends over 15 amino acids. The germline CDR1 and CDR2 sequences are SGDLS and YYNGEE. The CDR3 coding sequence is TGTGCCAGCAGCCCACGGACAGGGCGGGAGGAGACCCAGTACTTC. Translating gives CASSPRTGREETQYF.

For the CDR3, the DNA is TGTGCCAGCAGCTTAGCGGGACAGGGGGCTTCGAACACTGAAGCTTTCTTT. Translated: CASSLAGQGASNTEAFF. This chain joins TRBV7-9 and TRBJ1-1, with 12 bases aligning to TRBD1. J lost 1 base, V lost 0 bases, and 3 bases had no gene match. Germline loops: CDR1 SEHNR, CDR2 FQNEAQ (reference sequence). The CDR3 has 17 amino acids.

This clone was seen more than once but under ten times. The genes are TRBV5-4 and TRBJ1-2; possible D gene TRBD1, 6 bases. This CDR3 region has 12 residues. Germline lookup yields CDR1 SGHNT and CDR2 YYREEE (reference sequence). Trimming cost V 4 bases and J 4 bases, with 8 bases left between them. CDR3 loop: CASSTDSYGYTF. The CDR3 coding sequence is TGTGCCAGCAGCACGGACAGCTATGGCTACACCTTC.

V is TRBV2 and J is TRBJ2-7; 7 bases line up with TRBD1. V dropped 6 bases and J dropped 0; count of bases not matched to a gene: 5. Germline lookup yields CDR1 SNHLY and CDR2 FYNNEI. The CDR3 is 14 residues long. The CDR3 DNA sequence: TGTGCCAGCAGGACGACAGGGATCTCCTACGAGCAGTACTTC. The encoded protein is CASRTTGISYEQYF.

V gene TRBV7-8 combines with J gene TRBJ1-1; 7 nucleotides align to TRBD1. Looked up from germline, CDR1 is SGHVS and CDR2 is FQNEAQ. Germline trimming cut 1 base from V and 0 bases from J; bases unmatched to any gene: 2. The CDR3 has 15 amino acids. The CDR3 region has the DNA TGTGCCAGCAGCTTAGAGGGACAGCTGAACACTGAAGCTTTCTTT. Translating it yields CASSLEGQLNTEAFF.

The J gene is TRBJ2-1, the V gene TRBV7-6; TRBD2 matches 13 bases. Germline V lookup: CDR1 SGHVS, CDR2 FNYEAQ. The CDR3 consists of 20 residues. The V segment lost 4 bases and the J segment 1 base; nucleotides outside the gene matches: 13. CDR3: CASSSPGRLAGGRSYNEQFF. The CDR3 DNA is TGTGCCAGCAGCTCGCCGGGGCGACTAGCGGGGGGTCGGTCCTACAATGAGCAGTTCTTC.

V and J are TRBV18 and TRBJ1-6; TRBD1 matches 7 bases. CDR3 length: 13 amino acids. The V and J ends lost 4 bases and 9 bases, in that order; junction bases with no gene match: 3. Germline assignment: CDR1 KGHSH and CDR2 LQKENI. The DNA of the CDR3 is TGTGCCAGCTCACGGGACAGTCTTTCACCCCTCCACTTT. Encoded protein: CASSRDSLSPLHF. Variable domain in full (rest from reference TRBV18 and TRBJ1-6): NAGVMQNPRHLVRRRGQEARLRCSPMKGHSHVYWYRQLPEEGLKFMVYLQKENIIDESGMPKERFSAEFPKEGPSILRIQQVVRGDSAAYFCASSRDSLSPLHFGNGTRLTVT.

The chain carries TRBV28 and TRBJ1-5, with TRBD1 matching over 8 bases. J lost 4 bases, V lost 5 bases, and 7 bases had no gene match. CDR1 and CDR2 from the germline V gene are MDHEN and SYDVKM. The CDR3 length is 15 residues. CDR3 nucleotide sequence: TGTGCCAGCAGTCTAAAACAGGGGGGTAATCAGCCCCAGCATTTT. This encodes CASSLKQGGNQPQHF.

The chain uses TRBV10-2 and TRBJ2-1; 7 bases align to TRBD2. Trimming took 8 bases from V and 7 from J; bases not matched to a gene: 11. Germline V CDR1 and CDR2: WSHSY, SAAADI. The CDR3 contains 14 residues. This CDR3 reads CASARLASGNEQFF. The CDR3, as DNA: TGCGCCAGCGCAAGACTAGCCTCTGGAAATGAGCAGTTCTTC.

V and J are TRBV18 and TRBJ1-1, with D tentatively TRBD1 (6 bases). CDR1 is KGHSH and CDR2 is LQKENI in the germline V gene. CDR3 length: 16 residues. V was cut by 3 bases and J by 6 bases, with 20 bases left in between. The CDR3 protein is CASSPRTAGVGAEAFF. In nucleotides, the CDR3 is TGTGCCAGCTCACCGAGAACCGCAGGGGTTGGCGCTGAAGCTTTCTTT.

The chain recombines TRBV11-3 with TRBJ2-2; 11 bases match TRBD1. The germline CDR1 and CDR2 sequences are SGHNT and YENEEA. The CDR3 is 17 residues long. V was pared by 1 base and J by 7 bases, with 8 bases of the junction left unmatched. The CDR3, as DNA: TGTGCCAGCAGCTTAGCGGGACGGACAGGGGGCAGCGGGGAGCTGTTTTTT. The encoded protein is CASSLAGRTGGSGELFF.

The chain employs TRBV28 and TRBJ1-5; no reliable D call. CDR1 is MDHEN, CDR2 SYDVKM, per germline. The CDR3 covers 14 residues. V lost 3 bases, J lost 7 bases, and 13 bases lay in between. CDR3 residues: CASSFTGSGQPQHF. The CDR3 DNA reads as TGTGCCAGCAGTTTTACCGGGTCTGGACAGCCCCAGCATTTT.

CDR3 residues: CASSAVPSGSTDEQYF. CDR3 in DNA: TGCGCCAGCAGCGCGGTCCCTAGCGGGAGCACGGACGAGCAGTACTTC. This chain connects TRBV10-1 to TRBJ2-7; TRBD2 matches 10 bases. Germline V gene data show CDR1 as WNHNN and CDR2 as SYGVQD (reference sequence). V gave up 6 bases and J gave up 5 bases; unmatched junction bases: 13. The CDR3 length is 16 residues.

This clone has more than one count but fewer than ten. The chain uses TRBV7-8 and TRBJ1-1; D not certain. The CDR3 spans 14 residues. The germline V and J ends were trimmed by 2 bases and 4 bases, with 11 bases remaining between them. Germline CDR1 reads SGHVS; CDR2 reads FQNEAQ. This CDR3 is CASSLRPPGTEAFF. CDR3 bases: TGTGCCAGCAGCTTAAGACCCCCAGGCACTGAAGCTTTCTTT.

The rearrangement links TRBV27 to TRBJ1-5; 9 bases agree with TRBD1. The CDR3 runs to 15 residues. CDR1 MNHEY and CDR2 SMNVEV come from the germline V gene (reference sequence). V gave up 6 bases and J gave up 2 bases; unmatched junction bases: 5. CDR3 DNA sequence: TGTGCCAGCAGGACCTGGACAGGGGGCAATCAGCCCCAGCATTTT. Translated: CASRTWTGGNQPQHF.